A selection of T cell receptor beta chains follows, all from one sample in a study of tumor-infiltrating lymphocytes in oesophageal squamous cell carcinoma. Each CDR3 protein gets one entry after TCRdb re-called the PCR reads with MiXCR. Among about 12,000 distinct CDR3 sequences listed, 50% to 65% were seen once. Material for sequencing was esophageal tumor tissue. The receptors originated from a female donor with esophageal squamous cell carcinoma. Each CDR3 is given with its conserved first and last residue. Fields, in order: J gene, clone size, V gene, D gene, CDR3 DNA, CDR3 protein. The D gene is left open where the match is weak. Expanded clones are given a class, and other clones once, few, many or no size at all.

j_call: TRBJ2-1
clone_size: once
v_call: TRBV18
d_call: TRBD2
cdr3_nt: TGTGCCAGCTCAAAGGGACTAGCGGGATACAATGAGCAGTTCTTC
cdr3_aa: CASSKGLAGYNEQFF

j_call: TRBJ2-4
clone_size: NA
v_call: TRBV7-5
d_call: NA
cdr3_nt: NA
cdr3_aa: CTSVPERLERADREAKNIQYF

j_call: TRBJ2-3
clone_size: NA
v_call: TRBV7-2
d_call: NA
cdr3_nt: TGTGCCAGCAGACTAGCCCCCTTAGCAGATACGCAGTATTTT
cdr3_aa: CASRLAPLADTQYF

j_call: TRBJ1-2
clone_size: NA
v_call: TRBV12-3/TRBV12-4
d_call: TRBD1
cdr3_nt: TGTGCCAGCAGTAGAGAACAGGGGATCTATGGCTACACCTTC
cdr3_aa: CASSREQGIYGYTF

j_call: TRBJ2-1
clone_size: NA
v_call: TRBV24-1
d_call: TRBD2
cdr3_nt: TGTGCCACCAGTGATTTGAGCCTTACAGCGGGAGGGCCGGGTGAGCAGTTCTTC
cdr3_aa: CATSDLSLTAGGPGEQFF

j_call: TRBJ2-1
clone_size: NA
v_call: TRBV7-4
d_call: TRBD2
cdr3_nt: TGTGCCAGCAGCTTAGTAGGGACGACTAGCAGGTTCAATGAGCAGTTCTTC
cdr3_aa: CASSLVGTTSRFNEQFF

j_call: TRBJ2-5
clone_size: NA
v_call: TRBV7-8
d_call: NA
cdr3_nt: TGTGCCAGCAGCTTTTCGGGCGGAGAGACCCAGTACTTC
cdr3_aa: CASSFSGGETQYF

j_call: TRBJ2-7
clone_size: once
v_call: TRBV7-8
d_call: TRBD1
cdr3_nt: TGTGCCAGCAGCTTAGGGGCGGGACAGGTGAACTACGAGCAGTACTTC
cdr3_aa: CASSLGAGQVNYEQYF

j_call: TRBJ2-7
clone_size: medium-sized
v_call: TRBV6-1
d_call: NA
cdr3_nt: TGTGCCAGCAGTGAAGACCCCGGTCACTCCTACGAGCAGTACTTC
cdr3_aa: CASSEDPGHSYEQYF

j_call: TRBJ2-1
clone_size: NA
v_call: TRBV24-1
d_call: TRBD1
cdr3_nt: TGTGCCACCAGTGATTCCCCCGGGACAGGGGGCAGGCTCATTAATGAGCAGTTCTTC
cdr3_aa: CATSDSPGTGGRLINEQFF

j_call: TRBJ2-7
clone_size: few
v_call: TRBV14
d_call: NA
cdr3_nt: TGTGCCAGCAGCCATGGGACTTCTACCTACTACGAGCAGTACTTC
cdr3_aa: CASSHGTSTYYEQYF

j_call: TRBJ2-7
clone_size: NA
v_call: TRBV12-3/TRBV12-4
d_call: NA
cdr3_nt: TGTGCCAGCAGTTTAGGGTTGGATGGCTACGAGCAGTACTTC
cdr3_aa: CASSLGLDGYEQYF

j_call: TRBJ2-3
clone_size: NA
v_call: TRBV11-1
d_call: NA
cdr3_nt: TGTGCCAGCAGCTTGGGACCGTCGGCGCAGTATTTT
cdr3_aa: CASSLGPSAQYF

j_call: TRBJ2-1
clone_size: NA
v_call: TRBV5-4
d_call: TRBD1
cdr3_nt: TGTGCCAGCAGCGGGGACAGGGGGCTTTACGAGCAGTACTTT
cdr3_aa: CASSGDRGLYEQYF

j_call: TRBJ2-5
clone_size: NA
v_call: TRBV11-2
d_call: TRBD2
cdr3_nt: TGTGCCAGCAGCTGGGGGACTAGCGGGATCCAGTACTTC
cdr3_aa: CASSWGTSGIQYF

j_call: TRBJ2-1
clone_size: NA
v_call: TRBV6-6
d_call: TRBD2
cdr3_nt: TGTGCCAGCAGTTCAGCGGGAGGGTTGGTTGAGCAGTTCTTC
cdr3_aa: CASSSAGGLVEQFF

j_call: TRBJ2-7
clone_size: NA
v_call: TRBV7-2
d_call: TRBD2
cdr3_nt: TGTGCCAGCAGCTTAGTAGGGGGTCGGCTAGCGGGCTCCTACGAGCAGTACTTC
cdr3_aa: CASSLVGGRLAGSYEQYF

j_call: TRBJ2-1
clone_size: once
v_call: TRBV6-1
d_call: TRBD2
cdr3_nt: TGTGCCAGCAGGCCCTCTGCGGGAGGTGGTGAGCAGTTCTTC
cdr3_aa: CASRPSAGGGEQFF

j_call: TRBJ2-5
clone_size: once
v_call: TRBV28
d_call: TRBD2
cdr3_nt: TGTGCCAGCAGATTAGCGGGAGGGCGAGGAGAGACCCAGTACTTC
cdr3_aa: CASRLAGGRGETQYF

j_call: TRBJ2-4
clone_size: NA
v_call: TRBV6-1
d_call: NA
cdr3_nt: TGTGCCAGCAGTGAAGATATAGCCAAAAACATTCAGTACTTC
cdr3_aa: CASSEDIAKNIQYF

j_call: TRBJ2-7
clone_size: medium-sized
v_call: TRBV6-6
d_call: NA
cdr3_nt: TGTGCCAGCAGTTACCCCAGCGGGCCGAATTACGAGCAGTACTTC
cdr3_aa: CASSYPSGPNYEQYF

j_call: TRBJ2-7
clone_size: once
v_call: TRBV7-2
d_call: TRBD2
cdr3_nt: TGTGCCAGCAGCTTAGTTCCTAGCGGGAGGGCCGGGCAGTACTTC
cdr3_aa: CASSLVPSGRAGQYF

j_call: TRBJ2-1
clone_size: many
v_call: TRBV5-1
d_call: TRBD2
cdr3_nt: TGCGCCAGCAGTAGACTAGCGGGAGCGGGGAATGAGCAGTTCTTC
cdr3_aa: CASSRLAGAGNEQFF

j_call: TRBJ2-5
clone_size: few
v_call: TRBV7-2
d_call: NA
cdr3_nt: TGTGCCAGCACCCAAAGTAGAGGCCAAGAGACCCAGTACTTC
cdr3_aa: CASTQSRGQETQYF

j_call: TRBJ1-5
clone_size: NA
v_call: TRBV27
d_call: NA
cdr3_nt: TGTGCCAGCAGTCCACAGGGTTATAGTCAGCCCCAGCATTTT
cdr3_aa: CASSPQGYSQPQHF

j_call: TRBJ2-1
clone_size: NA
v_call: TRBV6-6
d_call: TRBD1
cdr3_nt: TGTGCCAGCAGTAGACAGGGATTGATGTTGGGCAATGAGCAGTTCTTC
cdr3_aa: CASSRQGLMLGNEQFF

j_call: TRBJ2-3
clone_size: NA
v_call: TRBV7-2
d_call: NA
cdr3_nt: TGTGCCAGCAGCCCCGGGGGCGGGAGAGCAGCAGATACGCAGTATTTT
cdr3_aa: CASSPGGGRAADTQYF

j_call: TRBJ2-3
clone_size: few
v_call: TRBV7-2
d_call: NA
cdr3_nt: TGTGCCAGCAGCTTAACAGGTTCAGATACGCAGTATTTT
cdr3_aa: CASSLTGSDTQYF

j_call: TRBJ2-1
clone_size: NA
v_call: TRBV10-2
d_call: NA
cdr3_nt: TGCGCCAGCAGTGAGGGCAGTCCTGCCTACAATGAGCAGTTCTTC
cdr3_aa: CASSEGSPAYNEQFF

j_call: TRBJ2-6
clone_size: NA
v_call: TRBV7-2
d_call: NA
cdr3_nt: TGTGCCAGCAGCCGATACGGTGGGGCTGGGGCCAACGTCCTGACTTTC
cdr3_aa: CASSRYGGAGANVLTF

j_call: TRBJ2-1
clone_size: NA
v_call: TRBV24-1
d_call: NA
cdr3_nt: TGTGCCACCAGTGATACAGGGACTGGGGAGACCCAGTTCTTC
cdr3_aa: CATSDTGTGETQFF

j_call: TRBJ2-1
clone_size: medium-sized
v_call: TRBV7-9
d_call: NA
cdr3_nt: TGTGCCAGCAGCCCCCGCGTTGAGCAGTTCTTC
cdr3_aa: CASSPRVEQFF

j_call: TRBJ1-1
clone_size: NA
v_call: TRBV6-1
d_call: TRBD1
cdr3_nt: TGTGCCAGCAGGGCAGGGGGTAGGGTGAACACTGAAGCTTTCTTT
cdr3_aa: CASRAGGRVNTEAFF

j_call: TRBJ2-2
clone_size: NA
v_call: TRBV7-3
d_call: NA
cdr3_nt: TGTGCCAGCAGCCCTGTTGGCACCGGGGAGCTGTTTTTT
cdr3_aa: CASSPVGTGELFF

j_call: TRBJ2-5
clone_size: NA
v_call: TRBV7-4
d_call: TRBD2
cdr3_nt: TGTGCCAGCAGCCCTCGGGGTAGCGGGACTTGGGAGACCCAGTACTTC
cdr3_aa: CASSPRGSGTWETQYF

j_call: TRBJ2-7
clone_size: once
v_call: TRBV7-2
d_call: TRBD1
cdr3_nt: TGTGCCAGCAGCCTTGGGACAGGGGCGTTCTACGAGCAGTACTTC
cdr3_aa: CASSLGTGAFYEQYF

j_call: TRBJ2-7
clone_size: NA
v_call: TRBV29-1
d_call: TRBD2
cdr3_nt: TGCAGCGTGGCACTCGGGCGGGAGGGCCGAGGGACTACCTACAATGAGCAGTACTTC
cdr3_aa: CSVALGREGRGTTYNEQYF

j_call: TRBJ2-7
clone_size: NA
v_call: TRBV7-6
d_call: TRBD1
cdr3_nt: TGTGCCAGCAGCTATGGACAGGGCGGCGAGCAGTACTTC
cdr3_aa: CASSYGQGGEQYF

j_call: TRBJ1-1
clone_size: NA
v_call: TRBV7-2
d_call: NA
cdr3_nt: TGTGCCAGCAGCGCGCAGGGGAACACTGAAGCTTTCTTT
cdr3_aa: CASSAQGNTEAFF

j_call: TRBJ1-1
clone_size: once
v_call: TRBV11-2
d_call: NA
cdr3_nt: TGTGCCAGCAGCTTGGGTGCAGGGGAGGTGGACACTGAAGCTTTCTTT
cdr3_aa: CASSLGAGEVDTEAFF